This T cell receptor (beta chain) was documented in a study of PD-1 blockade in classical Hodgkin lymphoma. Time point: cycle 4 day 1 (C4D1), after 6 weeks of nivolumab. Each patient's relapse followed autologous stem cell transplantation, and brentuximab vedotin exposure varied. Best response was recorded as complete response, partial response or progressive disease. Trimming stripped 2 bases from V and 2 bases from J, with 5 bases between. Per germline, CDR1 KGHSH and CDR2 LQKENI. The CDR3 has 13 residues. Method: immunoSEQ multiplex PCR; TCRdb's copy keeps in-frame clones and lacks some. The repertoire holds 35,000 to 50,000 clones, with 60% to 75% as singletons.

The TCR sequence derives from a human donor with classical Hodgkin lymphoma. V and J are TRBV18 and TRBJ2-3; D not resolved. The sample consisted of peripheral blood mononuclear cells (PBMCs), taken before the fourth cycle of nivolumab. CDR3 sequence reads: CASSPGYTDTQYF. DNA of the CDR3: TGTGCCAGCTCACCAGGGTACACAGATACGCAGTATTTT.